The 22 T cell receptor beta chains presented below share a single source sample, sequenced in a study of CD4 T cells in relation to SARS-CoV-2 and coronaviruses. Measured with immunoSEQ multiplex PCR; TCRdb has only the in-frame clones, and not every one. The sample consists of some 21,000 clones, over 65% of them appearing once. Before the COVID-19 pandemic, during about 2010-2019, CD4+ T cells were taken from unexposed donors. CD4+ T cells were isolated from the cells after more than 8 days of culture. Their antigens remain unidentified. Input material: CD4+ T cells from PBMCs, cultured in vitro. These receptors were taken from a human donor in good health.

The rearrangement joins TRBV5-1 to TRBJ2-7; 8 bases match TRBD2. Germline V gene data show CDR1 as SGHRS and CDR2 as YFSETQ. The CDR3 extends over 16 amino acids. Germline trimming cut 2 bases from V and 0 bases from J; bases unmatched to any gene: 7. The DNA for the CDR3 is TGCGCCAGCAGCTTAGTGGTGACTAGCGCCTCCTACGAGCAGTACTTC. It translates to CASSLVVTSASYEQYF. The whole variable domain, filled in from reference TRBV5-1 and TRBJ2-7, reads KAGVTQTPRYLIKTRGQQVTLSCSPISGHRSVSWYQQTPGQGLQFLFEYFSETQRNKGNFPGRFSGRQFSNSRSEMNVSTLELGDSALYLCASSLVVTSASYEQYFGPGTRLTVT.

This sequence joins TRBV12-5 and TRBJ2-1; 7 nucleotides align to TRBD1. V was clipped by 7 bases and J by 5 bases; unmatched bases: 11. From germline, CDR1 is LGHNT and CDR2 FRNRAP. This CDR3 has 15 residues. The CDR3 is CASALGQSVHNEQFF. For the CDR3, the DNA is TGTGCTAGTGCCCTGGGACAGTCCGTCCACAATGAGCAGTTCTTC.

This clone has a handful of counts. J is TRBJ2-5 and V is TRBV30, with D unresolved. V lost 0 bases and J 1 base, leaving 6 bases between the germline ends. The CDR3 is made up of 13 amino acids. CDR1 is GTSNPN and CDR2 is SVGIG in the germline V gene (reference sequence). In DNA, the CDR3 is TGTGCCTGGAGTGTAGGGCCCCAAGAGACCCAGTACTTC. Translating gives CAWSVGPQETQYF.

The chain has TRBV5-1 and TRBJ2-7; the D gene is possibly TRBD2 (6 bases). The V end lost 3 bases, the J end lost 7 bases, and 17 bases lay between the germline ends. This CDR3 is 14 amino acids long. Germline V gene sequence: CDR1 SGHRS, CDR2 YFSETQ. CDR3 DNA: TGCGCCAGCAGCTCCTCAGCGGGTGTGGGGGAGCAGTACTTC. Amino acids: CASSSSAGVGEQYF. Full variable domain (rest looked up from reference TRBV5-1 and TRBJ2-7): KAGVTQTPRYLIKTRGQQVTLSCSPISGHRSVSWYQQTPGQGLQFLFEYFSETQRNKGNFPGRFSGRQFSNSRSEMNVSTLELGDSALYLCASSSSAGVGEQYFGPGTRLTVT.

CDR3 sequence reads: CASSNQGSNSPLHF. For the CDR3, the DNA is TGTGCCAGTAGTAACCAGGGAAGTAATTCACCCCTCCACTTT. The chain links TRBV19 to TRBJ1-6, with D perhaps matching TRBD1 (5 bases). Trimming left V 4 bases short and J 6 bases short, with 10 bases between. CDR3 length: 14 amino acids. From germline, CDR1 is LNHDA and CDR2 SQIVND (reference sequence).

This clone showed up just once. V and J are TRBV15 and TRBJ1-5, with 7 bases fitting TRBD1. CDR3 length: 18 amino acids. J lost 0 bases, V lost 4 bases, and 12 bases had no gene match. Germline-derived CDR1 and CDR2 are LNHNV and YYDKDF (reference sequence). CDR3 residues: CATSTPRDSQYSNQPQHF. For the CDR3, the DNA is TGTGCCACCAGCACCCCAAGGGACAGCCAATATAGCAATCAGCCCCAGCATTTT.

The chain combines TRBV11-2 with TRBJ2-7; TRBD2 matches 8 bases. CDR3 length equals 18 residues. With V trimmed by 6 bases and J by 3 bases, 19 bases remained unmatched. Germline assignment: CDR1 SGHAT and CDR2 FQNNGV. In nucleotides, the CDR3 is TGTGCCAGCAGATCGATTCGGGGGAGCGGGAGAGATATCTACGAGCAGTACTTC. Translation gives CASRSIRGSGRDIYEQYF.

The chain employs TRBV28 and TRBJ1-2; perhaps TRBD1 as D (5 bases). This CDR3 spans 12 amino acids. The germline gives CDR1 MDHEN, CDR2 SYDVKM. The V end lost 2 bases, the J end lost 12 bases, and 13 bases lay between the germline ends. The CDR3 DNA follows: TGTGCCAGCAGTTTAGCCATCCAGGGACACACCTTC. This encodes CASSLAIQGHTF.

This rearrangement joins TRBV11-3 to TRBJ2-2; tentative D call: TRBD1 (5 bases). The V end lost 2 bases, the J end lost 7 bases, and 11 bases lay between the germline ends. CDR3 length: 14 residues. Per the germline V gene, CDR1 is SGHNT and CDR2 is YENEEA. The CDR3 sequence is CASSLQGRIGELFF. For the CDR3, the DNA is TGTGCCAGCAGCTTACAGGGTCGAATCGGGGAGCTGTTTTTT. The complete variable domain, with remaining parts taken from reference TRBV11-3 and TRBJ2-2, reads EAGVVQSPRYKIIEKKQPVAFWCNPISGHNTLYWYLQNLGQGPELLIRYENEEAVDDSQLPKDRFSAERLKGVDSTLKIQPAELGDSAVYLCASSLQGRIGELFFGEGSRLTVL.

A word on this clone: One end of the junction varies from germline; a read error may be responsible. V is TRBV3-1 (or the pseudogene TRBV3-2) and J is TRBJ1-4; a weak D match, TRBD1 (5 bases). Germline loops: CDR1 LGHDT, CDR2 YNNKEL (reference sequence). This CDR3 is 14 amino acids long. The CDR3 protein is CASSQAGGAEKLFF. CDR3 in DNA: TGTGCCAGCAGCCAAGCTGGAGGGGCTGAAAAACTTTTTTTT.

This chain links TRBV3-1 (or the pseudogene TRBV3-2) with TRBJ1-1, with TRBD1 identical over 11 bases. CDR3 length: 15 residues. CDR1 LGHDT and CDR2 YNNKEL come from the germline V gene (reference sequence). V lost 4 bases, J lost 4 bases, and 5 bases stayed unmatched. CDR3: CASSPRDRGITEAFF. The DNA of the CDR3 is TGTGCCAGCAGCCCGCGGGACAGGGGGATCACTGAAGCTTTCTTT.

The V gene is TRBV2, the J gene TRBJ1-3; no clear D. The CDR3 totals 11 residues. Trimming removed 9 bases from V and 4 bases from J, with 7 bases in between. The V gene's germline CDR1 is SNHLY and CDR2 FYNNEI. This CDR3 is CARKTGNTIYF. CDR3 DNA: TGTGCCAGAAAGACGGGAAACACCATATATTTT.

The rearrangement links TRBV2 to TRBJ1-1; TRBD1 agrees at 10 bases. The germline V gene encodes CDR1 SNHLY and CDR2 FYNNEI. This CDR3 spans 15 amino acids. V shed 7 bases, J shed 4 bases, and the junction held 9 bases outside the gene matches. The CDR3 sequence: CASNSRQGATTEAFF. The CDR3 coding sequence is TGTGCCAGCAACAGTAGACAGGGGGCGACCACTGAAGCTTTCTTT.

This chain joins TRBV5-1 and TRBJ2-5, with TRBD1 identical over 10 bases. V shed 0 bases and J 5 bases; nucleotides not matched to a gene: 4. This CDR3 is 15 amino acids long. Per germline, CDR1 SGHRS and CDR2 YFSETQ. CDR3 nucleotide sequence: TGCGCCAGCAGCTTGGGACAGGGGGCGAGGGAGACCCAGTACTTC. Amino acid sequence: CASSLGQGARETQYF. Drawing the rest from reference TRBV5-1 and TRBJ2-5, the complete variable domain is KAGVTQTPRYLIKTRGQQVTLSCSPISGHRSVSWYQQTPGQGLQFLFEYFSETQRNKGNFPGRFSGRQFSNSRSEMNVSTLELGDSALYLCASSLGQGARETQYFGPGTRLLVL.

The chain joins TRBV5-6 to TRBJ1-5; a weak D match, TRBD1 (6 bases). Germline CDR1 reads SGHDT; CDR2 reads YYEEEE. The CDR3 has 16 amino acids. The germline V and J ends were trimmed by 0 bases and 4 bases, with 14 bases remaining between them. CDR3: CASSLVAGATNQPQHF. The CDR3 nucleotides are TGTGCCAGCAGCTTGGTGGCAGGGGCAACAAATCAGCCCCAGCATTTT.

V gene TRBV9 combines with J gene TRBJ1-4; D is perhaps TRBD1 (5 bases). Between the trimmed V and J ends, which lost 0 bases and 5 bases, there was a span of 11 bases. The CDR3 runs to 15 residues. Germline V lookup: CDR1 SGDLS, CDR2 YYNGEE. CDR3 residues: CASSVGQGTNEKLFF. The CDR3 nucleotides read TGTGCCAGCAGCGTAGGTCAGGGTACCAATGAAAAACTGTTTTTT.

The chain joins TRBV15 to TRBJ1-2, with D tentatively TRBD1 (6 bases). This CDR3 has 15 amino acids. Trimming pared 0 bases from V and 0 bases from J, leaving 8 bases between. In germline, CDR1 is LNHNV, CDR2 YYDKDF (reference sequence). Here the CDR3 reads CATSRDKGANYGYTF. CDR3 nucleotides: TGTGCCACCAGCAGAGATAAGGGGGCTAACTATGGCTACACCTTC.

The chain carries TRBV7-9 and TRBJ1-2, with unresolved D. V was pared by 2 bases and J by 6 bases, with 10 bases between. CDR3 length equals 13 residues. From germline, CDR1 is SEHNR and CDR2 FQNEAQ (reference sequence). The CDR3 nucleotides read TGTGCCAGCAGCTTATTGGCCACGGATGGCTACACCTTC. It is translated as CASSLLATDGYTF.

J is TRBJ2-7 and V is TRBV6-5; D is perhaps TRBD2 (6 bases). Trimming took 5 bases from V and 5 from J, leaving 16 bases between them. Germline CDR1 is MNHEY and CDR2 is SVGAGI. This CDR3 is built from 14 residues. CDR3 bases: TGTGCCAGCAGTCCAGCGGGTAAGGGCAACGAGCAGTACTTC. Translated: CASSPAGKGNEQYF.

The chain recombines TRBV5-1 with TRBJ2-1, with 8 nucleotides matching TRBD1. Germline V CDR1 and CDR2: SGHRS, YFSETQ. This CDR3 comprises 14 residues. The junction had 4 bases not matched to a gene; V was cut back by 4 bases and J by 4 bases. The CDR3 nucleotides read TGCGCCAGCAGCCGGGACAGGATATACAATGAGCAGTTCTTC. Translated, it gives CASSRDRIYNEQFF.

The J gene is TRBJ1-1, the V gene TRBV20-1; D uncertain. CDR1 and CDR2 from the germline V gene are DFQATT and SNEGSKA (reference sequence). The V end was cut by 6 bases, the J end by 8 bases, with 13 bases between. CDR3 length: 11 amino acids. CDR3 bases: TGCAGTGCCAAAGACATTCCCGAAGCTTTCTTT. This gives the protein CSAKDIPEAFF.

This chain uses TRBV12-5 with TRBJ2-7; 8 positions agree with TRBD2. CDR1 is LGHNT, CDR2 FRNRAP, per germline. With V trimmed by 6 bases and J by 4 bases, 5 bases remained unmatched. The CDR3 sequence is 13 residues long. CDR3 nucleotides: TGTGCTAGTGGCCTTACTAGCGGATACGAGCAGTACTTC. Translation: CASGLTSGYEQYF.